This TCR beta chain originates from a study of blood T cell repertoires in COVID-19. Background on the study: Donors in the United States, Italy and Spain gave samples during acute or convalescent COVID-19. The cDNA or gDNA used as material had been derived from T cells, B-cell-depleted T cells, or PBMCs.

There are 16 residues in the CDR3. V was cut by 3 bases and J by 0 bases, with 10 bases left in between. CDR1 is SGHDT and CDR2 is YYEEEE in the germline V gene. Using immunoSEQ multiplex PCR, the repertoire was profiled, and TCRdb retains in-frame clones only, with some absent. The sample has about 220,000 clones, 75% to 85% seen once. The sample taken for sequencing was peripheral blood. The sequence came from a man aged 45 to 65 with active or convalescent COVID-19. This sequence joins TRBV5-6 and TRBJ1-6; perhaps TRBD1 as D (6 bases). The CDR3 reads CASSWGQSSYNSPLHF. The CDR3 DNA reads as TGTGCCAGCAGCTGGGGACAAAGCTCCTATAATTCACCCCTCCACTTT.